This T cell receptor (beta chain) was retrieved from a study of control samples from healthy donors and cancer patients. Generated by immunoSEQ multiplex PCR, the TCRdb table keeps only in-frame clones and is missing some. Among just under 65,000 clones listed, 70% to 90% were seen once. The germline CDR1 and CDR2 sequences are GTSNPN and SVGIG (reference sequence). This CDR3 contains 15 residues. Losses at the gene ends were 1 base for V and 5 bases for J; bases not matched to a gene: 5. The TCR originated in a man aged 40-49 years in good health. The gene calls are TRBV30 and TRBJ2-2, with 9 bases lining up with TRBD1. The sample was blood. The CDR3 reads CAWSEPDRGTGELFF. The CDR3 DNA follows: TGTGCCTGGAGTGAGCCCGACAGGGGGACCGGGGAGCTGTTTTTT.